The 27 T cell receptor beta chains below all came from one sample that was sequenced in a study of OX40 agonist ivuxolimab in advanced cancers. Assay used: immunoSEQ multiplex PCR; TCRdb lists only in-frame clones, some missing. The sample has around 39,000 clones, roughly 81% seen once; the top ten hold 22%. The starting material was CD4+ or CD8+ T cells sorted from blood, obtained in a trial of the OX40 agonist ivuxolimab. The source of these receptors is an adult with an advanced solid tumor such as melanoma, head and neck, liver or kidney cancer.

The chain recombines TRBV6-5 with TRBJ2-7; weak D call: TRBD1 (5 bases). The CDR3 has 13 residues. The V and J ends lost 5 bases and 3 bases respectively, with 11 bases between them. CDR1 is MNHEY, CDR2 SVGAGI, per germline. The CDR3 sequence is CASSPRQYYEQYF. CDR3 nucleotide sequence: TGTGCCAGCAGTCCTCGACAGTACTACGAGCAGTACTTC.

This rearrangement joins TRBV19 to TRBJ2-2; D is perhaps TRBD1 or TRBD2 (6 bases each). CDR1 is LNHDA, CDR2 SQIVND, per germline (reference sequence). The V end was cut by 6 bases, the J end by 1 base, with 12 bases between. The CDR3 length is 15 residues. CDR3 in amino acids: CASRSEGGNTGELFF. The CDR3 DNA sequence: TGTGCCAGTAGATCTGAGGGGGGGAACACCGGGGAGCTGTTTTTT.

The chain has TRBV9 and TRBJ1-4, with unresolved D. The V end was cut by 4 bases, the J end by 7 bases, with 14 bases between. Germline V gives CDR1 SGDLS, CDR2 YYNGEE. This CDR3 spans 14 amino acids. The CDR3 DNA follows: TGTGCCAGCAGCCCCGGAGTAGGTGGTGAAAAACTGTTTTTT. Its translation is CASSPGVGGEKLFF.

The V gene is TRBV4-1, the J gene TRBJ2-3, with 9 bases matching TRBD2. Germline V gene sequence: CDR1 MGHRA, CDR2 YSYEKL. With V trimmed by 0 bases and J by 1 base, 11 bases remained unmatched. The CDR3 consists of 19 residues. The CDR3 loop reads CASSQEGGSGSVGTDTQYF. In nucleotides, the CDR3 is TGCGCCAGCAGCCAAGAGGGGGGTAGCGGGAGTGTGGGCACAGATACGCAGTATTTT.

The V and J genes are TRBV14 and TRBJ2-5; no clear D. Looked up from germline, CDR1 is SGHDN and CDR2 is FVKESK. The V end lost 2 bases, the J end lost 5 bases, and 6 bases lay between the germline ends. The CDR3 spans 12 residues. CDR3: CASSQSRETQYF. The CDR3 DNA reads as TGTGCCAGCAGCCAATCTCGGGAGACCCAGTACTTC.

This chain links TRBV28 with TRBJ2-7; the D gene could be TRBD1 or TRBD2 (7 bases each). In germline, CDR1 is MDHEN, CDR2 SYDVKM. Trimming removed 4 bases from V and 5 bases from J, with 18 bases in between. This CDR3 has 15 residues. CDR3 DNA: TGTGCCAGCAGTTCCGGGGGAGGGGGCGGCGACGAGCAGTACTTC. Residues: CASSSGGGGGDEQYF.

The sample holds one count of this clone. The V and J genes are TRBV5-1 and TRBJ2-3; TRBD1 or TRBD2 may be the D gene (6 bases each). V dropped 0 bases and J dropped 3 bases, with 17 bases sitting between them. Germline V gene data show CDR1 as SGHRS and CDR2 as YFSETQ. The CDR3 has 17 residues. This CDR3 reads CASSLALGGWFTDTQYF. The CDR3 region has the DNA TGCGCCAGCAGCTTGGCATTGGGGGGCTGGTTTACAGATACGCAGTATTTT. Together with reference TRBV5-1 and TRBJ2-3, the CDR3 gives the full variable domain: KAGVTQTPRYLIKTRGQQVTLSCSPISGHRSVSWYQQTPGQGLQFLFEYFSETQRNKGNFPGRFSGRQFSNSRSEMNVSTLELGDSALYLCASSLALGGWFTDTQYFGPGTRLTVL.

This chain joins TRBV15 and TRBJ2-1; 15 nucleotides match TRBD2. The length of the CDR3 is 15 residues. Germline V gene data show CDR1 as LNHNV and CDR2 as YYDKDF (reference sequence). V shed 6 bases and J 7 bases; nucleotides not matched to a gene: 4. The CDR3 bases are TGTGCCACCAGGAACGGACTAGCGGGAGGGAATGAGCAGTTCTTC. It specifies CATRNGLAGGNEQFF.

The J gene is TRBJ2-5, the V gene TRBV6-5, with D uncertain. Germline values: CDR1 MNHEY, CDR2 SVGAGI. Trimming pared 4 bases from V and 5 bases from J, leaving 14 bases between. This CDR3 is built from 14 residues. This CDR3 is CASSSMDGWETQYF. The CDR3 nucleotides are TGTGCCAGCAGTTCTATGGATGGTTGGGAGACCCAGTACTTC.

The V and J genes are TRBV5-1 and TRBJ1-2; 7 bases line up with TRBD1. Germline-derived CDR1 and CDR2 are SGHRS and YFSETQ. This CDR3 is 15 amino acids long. V trimming: 7 bases; J trimming: 7 bases; junction bases outside the gene matches: 16. The CDR3 reads CASGMYRGSSPGYTF. As DNA, the CDR3 is TGCGCCAGCGGGATGTACAGGGGCTCCTCTCCTGGCTACACCTTC.

The chain is built from TRBV5-1 and TRBJ2-7, with D uncertain. The V gene's germline CDR1 is SGHRS and CDR2 YFSETQ. Deletions cut 1 base from V and 4 bases from J, with 9 bases between. The CDR3 spans 13 residues. DNA of the CDR3: TGCGCCAGCAGCTTGTTAGGATATTACGAGCAGTACTTC. Protein product: CASSLLGYYEQYF.

The chain employs TRBV6-5 and TRBJ2-7; no reliable D call. The CDR3 is made up of 13 amino acids. Germline V gene lookup returns CDR1 MNHEY and CDR2 SVGAGI. Trimming removed 7 bases at V and 0 bases at J, with 10 bases between. The chain's CDR3 is CASTPGISYEQYF. In nucleotides, the CDR3 is TGTGCCAGCACTCCTGGGATCTCCTACGAGCAGTACTTC.

J is TRBJ2-7 and V is TRBV5-6; tentatively, D is TRBD1 (5 bases). Trimming stripped 0 bases from V and 2 bases from J, with 12 bases between. Germline values: CDR1 SGHDT, CDR2 YYEEEE. The CDR3 is 15 residues long. Here the CDR3 reads CASSLAGTGAYEQYF. CDR3 coding DNA: TGTGCCAGCAGCTTGGCCGGAACAGGAGCCTACGAGCAGTACTTC.

This clone was recorded only once. CDR3 in DNA: TGTGCCAGCAGTTACTCGAATGGTGCGCTCGAGCAGTACTTC. It is translated as CASSYSNGALEQYF. The rearrangement uses TRBV6-5 and TRBJ2-7; D unclear. The germline V gene encodes CDR1 MNHEY and CDR2 SVGAGI. This CDR3 is 14 amino acids long. V lost 0 bases and J 6 bases, leaving 12 bases between the germline ends.

The rearrangement uses TRBV6-5 and TRBJ2-1, with 9 bases matching TRBD2. The V and J ends lost 2 bases and 9 bases, in that order; junction bases with no gene match: 8. Germline V CDR1 and CDR2: MNHEY, SVGAGI. This CDR3 region has 15 residues. The CDR3, as DNA: TGTGCCAGCAGTTACCAGCGGGGGGTCCGGGGTGAGCAGTTCTTC. Translation: CASSYQRGVRGEQFF.

In its sample, this clone was seen a few times. The CDR3 spells CASSPPIRGAGGYTF. DNA for the CDR3: TGTGCCAGCTCACCACCAATTCGAGGGGCTGGGGGCTACACCTTC. This rearrangement joins TRBV18 to TRBJ1-2, with D possibly matching TRBD1 (5 bases). Germline V gene data show CDR1 as KGHSH and CDR2 as LQKENI. There are 15 residues in the CDR3. V lost 0 bases and J lost 8, with 16 bases in between.

Here the CDR3 reads CASCRGQGNYEQYF. The CDR3, as DNA: TGTGCCAGCTGCCGTGGACAGGGTAACTACGAGCAGTACTTC. The chain combines TRBV6-5 with TRBJ2-7, with 8 bases fitting TRBD1. V lost 8 bases to trimming and J lost 3 bases; unmatched junction nucleotides: 9. Germline CDR1 is MNHEY and CDR2 is SVGAGI. This CDR3 has 14 residues.

V usage is TRBV18 and J usage is TRBJ2-1, with 13 bases lining up with TRBD2. V shed 3 bases, J shed 5 bases, and the junction held 4 bases outside the gene matches. This CDR3 comprises 16 residues. The germline gives CDR1 KGHSH, CDR2 LQKENI. The CDR3 DNA reads as TGTGCCAGCTCACCGCCGGGACTAGCGGGAAACAATGAGCAGTTCTTC. This gives the protein CASSPPGLAGNNEQFF.

This sequence joins TRBV7-3 and TRBJ1-1; D call uncertain. The CDR3 contains 14 residues. Trimming removed 2 bases at V and 2 bases at J, with 9 bases between. Germline loops: CDR1 SGHTA, CDR2 FQGTGA. CDR3 DNA sequence: TGTGCCAGCAGCTTATCGGGTACAAACACTGAAGCTTTCTTT. The encoded protein is CASSLSGTNTEAFF.

This chain connects TRBV7-9 to TRBJ2-2; D call uncertain. Trimming took 5 bases from V and 1 from J, leaving 8 bases between them. CDR1 is SEHNR, CDR2 FQNEAQ, per germline (reference sequence). This CDR3 comprises 14 residues. CDR3 in DNA: TGTGCCAGCAGCCTGCACGGGAACACCGGGGAGCTGTTTTTT. This codes for CASSLHGNTGELFF.

The DNA of the CDR3 is TGTGCCAGCAGCTCCGGACGGAACACCGGGGAGCTGTTTTTT. It encodes CASSSGRNTGELFF. The rearrangement uses TRBV11-2 and TRBJ2-2; no definite D call. Trimming cost V 4 bases and J 1 base, with 7 bases left between them. Looked up from germline, CDR1 is SGHAT and CDR2 is FQNNGV. The CDR3 runs 14 residues. The full variable domain, with the rest looked up from reference TRBV11-2 and TRBJ2-2, is EAGVAQSPRYKIIEKRQSVAFWCNPISGHATLYWYQQILGQGPKLLIQFQNNGVVDDSQLPKDRFSAERLKGVDSTLKIQPAKLEDSAVYLCASSSGRNTGELFFGEGSRLTVL.

The chain combines TRBV27 with TRBJ2-3; D is uncertain. V lost 0 bases and J lost 0, with 4 bases in between. Germline CDR1 is MNHEY and CDR2 is SMNVEV (reference sequence). CDR3 length: 14 amino acids. CDR3 residues: CASSLSSSTDTQYF. In DNA form, the CDR3 reads TGTGCCAGCAGTTTATCTTCTAGCACAGATACGCAGTATTTT.

The CDR3 region is CASSVEIRGRQETQYF. CDR3 sequence (DNA): TGTGCCAGCAGCGTAGAGATACGGGGAAGGCAAGAGACCCAGTACTTC. The chain combines TRBV9 with TRBJ2-5, with TRBD2 as a possible D gene (5 bases). Trimming pared 0 bases from V and 2 bases from J, leaving 14 bases between. Per germline, CDR1 SGDLS and CDR2 YYNGEE. The CDR3 extends over 16 amino acids.

The genes are TRBV12-5 and TRBJ2-5, with 7 nucleotides matching TRBD2. Looked up from germline, CDR1 is LGHNT and CDR2 is FRNRAP. CDR3 size: 16 residues. With 8 bases clipped from V and 5 bases from J, the junction kept 17 bases outside the gene matches. The CDR3 DNA follows: TGTGCTAGTCCCTTACTTGGGGGGGGTCCTCGGGAGACCCAGTACTTC. The encoded protein is CASPLLGGGPRETQYF.

The rearrangement links TRBV2 to TRBJ2-3; 8 positions agree with TRBD1. Germline CDR1 and CDR2: SNHLY and FYNNEI. The V and J ends lost 0 bases and 9 bases, in that order; junction bases with no gene match: 2. The CDR3 sequence is 13 residues long. CDR3 coding DNA: TGTGCCAGCAGTGAAGCCCGACAGGGGACGCAGTATTTT. It codes for CASSEARQGTQYF. Looking up the rest from reference TRBV2 and TRBJ2-3 gives the full variable domain: EPEVTQTPSHQVTQMGQEVILRCVPISNHLYFYWYRQILGQKVEFLVSFYNNEISEKSEIFDDQFSVERPDGSNFTLKIRSTKLEDSAMYFCASSEARQGTQYFGPGTRLTVL.

The chain recombines TRBV2 with TRBJ2-7, with D possibly being TRBD1 (6 bases). Germline CDR1 and CDR2: SNHLY and FYNNEI. CDR3 size: 14 residues. V was shortened by 2 bases and J by 2 bases, with 10 bases between the two germline ends. In DNA, the CDR3 is TGTGCCAGCAGTGAATGGACAGAAACCTACGAGCAGTACTTC. Residues: CASSEWTETYEQYF.

The chain is built from TRBV5-4 and TRBJ2-1; 10 nucleotides agree with TRBD2. Germline CDR1 and CDR2: SGHNT and YYREEE (reference sequence). Unmatched junction bases numbered 7, after V lost 7 bases and J lost 6 bases. The length of the CDR3 is 14 residues. This CDR3 is CASGTSGTLNEQFF. Here the CDR3 DNA reads TGTGCCAGCGGTACTAGCGGGACGCTCAATGAGCAGTTCTTC.